This TCR beta chain was identified in a study of OX40 agonist ivuxolimab in advanced cancers. Study at large: About 40% of patients had received prior checkpoint inhibitor therapy.

Only in-frame clones appear in the TCRdb table, and some are missing; sequencing was by immunoSEQ multiplex PCR. The sample carries roughly 40,000 clones, over 75% recorded once. The study, taken as a whole, reports: Mean expanded clone counts were higher in CD8+ than CD4+ T cells.

As for this clone: Antigen specificity is unknown.

This CDR3 region has 15 residues. Trimming cost V 6 bases and J 5 bases; bases outside gene matches: 8. Germline V gene lookup returns CDR1 MDHEN and CDR2 SYDVKM. The chain uses TRBV28 and TRBJ2-1, with TRBD2 matching over 9 bases. This sample comprised CD4+ or CD8+ T cells sorted from blood, obtained in a trial of the OX40 agonist ivuxolimab. The receptor comes from an adult with an advanced solid tumor such as melanoma, head and neck, liver or kidney cancer. The CDR3 nucleotides read TGTGCCAGCAGCCCTAGACTAGCGGATAACAATGAGCAGTTCTTC. Residues: CASSPRLADNNEQFF. Drawing the rest from reference TRBV28 and TRBJ2-1, the complete variable domain is DVKVTQSSRYLVKRTGEKVFLECVQDMDHENMFWYRQDPGLGLRLIYFSYDVKMKEKGDIPEGYSVSREKKERFSLILESASTNQTSMYLCASSPRLADNNEQFFGPGTRLTVL.